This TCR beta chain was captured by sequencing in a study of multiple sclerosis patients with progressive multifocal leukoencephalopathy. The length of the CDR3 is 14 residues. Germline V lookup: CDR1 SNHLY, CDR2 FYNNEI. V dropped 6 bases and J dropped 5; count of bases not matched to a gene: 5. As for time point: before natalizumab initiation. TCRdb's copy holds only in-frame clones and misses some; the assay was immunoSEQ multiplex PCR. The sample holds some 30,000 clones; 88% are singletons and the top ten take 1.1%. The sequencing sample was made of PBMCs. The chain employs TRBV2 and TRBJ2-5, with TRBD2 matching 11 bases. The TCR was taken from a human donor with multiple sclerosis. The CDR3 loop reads CASRVAGGMETQYF. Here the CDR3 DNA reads TGTGCCAGCAGGGTAGCGGGGGGGATGGAGACCCAGTACTTC.